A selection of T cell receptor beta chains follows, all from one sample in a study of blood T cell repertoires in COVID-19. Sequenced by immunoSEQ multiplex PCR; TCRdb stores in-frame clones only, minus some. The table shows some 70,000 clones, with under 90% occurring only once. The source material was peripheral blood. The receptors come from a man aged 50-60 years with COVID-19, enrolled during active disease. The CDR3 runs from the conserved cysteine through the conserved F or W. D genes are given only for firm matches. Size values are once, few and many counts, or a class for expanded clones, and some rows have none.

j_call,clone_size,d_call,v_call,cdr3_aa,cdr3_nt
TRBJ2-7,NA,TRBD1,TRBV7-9,CASSAAGTGAYEQYF,TGTGCCAGCAGCGCGGCCGGGACAGGGGCCTACGAGCAGTACTTC
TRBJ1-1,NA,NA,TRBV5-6,CASTRTGLNTEAFF,TGTGCCAGCACCCGAACAGGTCTAAACACTGAAGCTTTCTTT
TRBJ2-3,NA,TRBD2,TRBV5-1,CASSLAGGPGDTQYF,TGCGCCAGCAGCTTAGCGGGGGGGCCGGGGGATACGCAGTATTTT
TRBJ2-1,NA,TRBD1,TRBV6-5,CASRPGTGFNEQFF,TGTGCCAGCAGACCAGGGACAGGCTTCAATGAGCAGTTCTTC
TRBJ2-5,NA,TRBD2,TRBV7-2,CASSPGTRSGAAQYF,TGTGCCAGCAGCCCGGGGACTAGATCGGGAGCGGCCCAGTACTTC
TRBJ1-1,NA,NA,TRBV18,CASSPPPPGNTEAFF,TGTGCCAGCTCACCACCCCCTCCAGGGAACACTGAAGCTTTCTTT
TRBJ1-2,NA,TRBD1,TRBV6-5,CASSPGQGHYGYTF,TGTGCCAGCAGTCCCGGACAGGGTCACTATGGCTACACCTTC
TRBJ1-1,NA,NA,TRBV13,CASSPSGGYTEAFF,TGTGCCAGCAGTCCCTCCGGGGGGTACACTGAAGCTTTCTTT
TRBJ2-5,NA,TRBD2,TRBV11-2,CASSYLERGGSRMAQYF,TGTGCCAGCAGCTACCTTGAGAGGGGAGGGTCAAGAATGGCCCAGTACTTC
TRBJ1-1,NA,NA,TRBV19,CATQAYTEAFF,TGTGCCACTCAGGCCTACACTGAAGCTTTCTTT
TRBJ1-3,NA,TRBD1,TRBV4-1,CASSRGQGATGNTIYF,TGCGCCAGCAGCCGAGGACAGGGGGCAACGGGAAACACCATATATTTT
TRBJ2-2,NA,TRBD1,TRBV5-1,CASAPTPRQGALFF,TGCGCCAGCGCCCCCACCCCCAGACAGGGTGCACTGTTTTTT
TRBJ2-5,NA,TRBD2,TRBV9,CASSVGLAGAAQETQYF,TGTGCCAGCAGCGTTGGACTAGCGGGGGCCGCTCAAGAGACCCAGTACTTC
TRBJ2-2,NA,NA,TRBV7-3,CASSSGRGLAGELFF,TGTGCCAGCAGCTCCGGTCGGGGTCTTGCCGGGGAGCTGTTTTTT
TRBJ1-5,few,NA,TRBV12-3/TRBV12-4,CASSLYNNQPQHF,TGTGCCAGCAGTTTATACAACAATCAGCCCCAGCATTTT
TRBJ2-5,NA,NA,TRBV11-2,CASSSGLQETQYF,TGTGCCAGCAGCTCCGGACTTCAAGAGACCCAGTACTTC
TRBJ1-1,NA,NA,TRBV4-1,CASSQVRGSTEAFF,TGCGCCAGCAGCCAAGTTCGGGGTAGCACTGAAGCTTTCTTT
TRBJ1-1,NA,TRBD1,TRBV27,CASSLTGWGTEAFF,TGTGCCAGCAGTCTGACAGGGTGGGGCACTGAAGCTTTCTTT
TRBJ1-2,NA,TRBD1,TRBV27,CASSRTGDGYTF,TGTGCCAGCAGCAGGACAGGGGATGGCTACACCTTC